This TCR beta chain was sequenced for a study of monozygotic twins with inflammatory bowel disease. Study-level results: Perhaps reflecting limited power, concordant and discordant twins did not differ in repertoire similarity. Inverse Simpson values showed less TCRbeta diversity in IBD patients than in their healthy co-twins.

Per individual sample, eight separate reactions were used to make cDNA. During cDNA synthesis, UMIs that each contained a 6-nucleotide sample barcode were added by means of template switching. TCRdb reprocessed the 5' RACE reads; each CDR3 protein has one entry and no DNA is given. The ten most abundant clones cover about 2.4% of a sample with under 200,000 distinct CDR3 sequences. With regard to this clonotype: Its target is not known.

This CDR3 is built from 14 residues. From germline, CDR1 is SSHAT and CDR2 FNYEAQ (reference sequence). The J gene is TRBJ2-7, the V gene TRBV7-7; the TRBD2 assignment by TCRdb is unverifiable without DNA. The sequence came from a human donor with ulcerative colitis or Crohn's disease, or a healthy co-twin of an affected twin (not recorded which). Sequencing was performed on blood. CDR3 loop: CASSKSAGSYEQYF.